These 3 T cell receptor beta chains were sequenced from one sample in a study of shared clonotypes between healthy human individuals. Sequencing used immunoSEQ multiplex PCR; TCRdb keeps in-frame clones, though not all of them. The table has hundreds of thousands of clones, 96% seen once. CD45RO-negative, CCR7-selected cells formed the naive CD8 fraction, which excluded terminally differentiated effector memory CD45RA+ cells. Material for sequencing was naive CD8+ T cells sorted from blood. The receptor set was obtained from a woman aged 25 to 39 in good health.

This clone was observed a single time. This sequence joins TRBV18 and TRBJ2-1, with a possible D match to TRBD2 (5 bases). V was clipped by 0 bases and J by 8 bases, with 11 bases between them. The CDR3 spans 14 residues. Germline CDR1 reads KGHSH; CDR2 reads LQKENI. CDR3 loop: CASSPPEAAHEQFF. DNA for the CDR3: TGTGCCAGCTCACCACCGGAGGCGGCCCATGAGCAGTTCTTC.

The chain links TRBV27 to TRBJ2-7; 7 bases match TRBD1. The CDR3 extends over 12 amino acids. Germline values: CDR1 MNHEY, CDR2 SMNVEV (reference sequence). V shed 5 bases, J shed 4 bases, and the junction held 2 bases outside the gene matches. The CDR3 nucleotides read TGTGCCAGCAGTATGGGACAGTACGAGCAGTACTTC. Its protein product is CASSMGQYEQYF.

The rearrangement uses TRBV7-9 and TRBJ2-7; D is possibly TRBD2 (6 bases). The CDR3 is made up of 14 amino acids. Trimming took 4 bases from V and 0 from J, leaving 10 bases between them. Per the germline V gene, CDR1 is SEHNR and CDR2 is FQNEAQ (reference sequence). The CDR3 reads CASSSEAGSYEQYF. CDR3 coding DNA: TGTGCCAGCAGCTCCGAAGCGGGCTCCTACGAGCAGTACTTC.